This passage covers 8 T cell receptor beta chains from one sample sequenced in a study of identical twins. TCRdb reprocessed the 5' RACE reads with MiXCR, giving one entry per CDR3 protein. Of a few hundred thousand distinct CDR3 sequences listed, roughly 15% are singletons. The same sample was also studied in work on yellow fever vaccine responses in identical twins.

Sequenced: CD4+ T cells sorted from blood. All receptors derive from a woman between 18 and 29 years old in good health.

This clonotype was detected a few times. The V gene is TRBV20-1, the J gene TRBJ2-4; 7 nucleotides match TRBD1. The J segment lost 1 base and the V segment lost 7 bases, leaving 1 base of the junction unmatched. From germline, CDR1 is DFQATT and CDR2 SNEGSKA (reference sequence). This CDR3 has 12 residues. The CDR3 reads CSETGAKNIQYF. Written as DNA, the CDR3 is TGCAGTGAGACAGGGGCCAAAAACATTCAGTACTTC.

This clonotype was recorded a few times. The chain has TRBV6-6 and TRBJ2-7; 7 bases align to TRBD1. J was trimmed by 6 bases and V by 9 bases; bases with no gene match: 11. The CDR3 spans 13 residues. CDR1 and CDR2 (germline): MNHNY, SVGAGI (reference sequence). Here the CDR3 reads CASKAGAGGEQYV. In nucleotides, the CDR3 is TGTGCCAGTAAGGCCGGGGCAGGGGGCGAGCAGTACGTC.

This clonotype was observed a handful of times. This sequence joins TRBV4-1 and TRBJ2-1; TRBD2 matches 9 bases. The V and J ends lost 4 bases and 8 bases, in that order; junction bases with no gene match: 12. This CDR3 spans 16 amino acids. CDR1 and CDR2 (germline): MGHRA, YSYEKL. CDR3 in amino acids: CASSLTSSGGWDEQFF. The DNA of the CDR3 is TGCGCCAGCAGCCTGACCAGTAGCGGGGGCTGGGATGAGCAGTTCTTC.

The chain carries TRBV7-9 and TRBJ2-1; 9 positions agree with TRBD1. The length of the CDR3 is 16 residues. Germline CDR1 SEHNR, CDR2 FQNEAQ (reference sequence). Trimming cost V 1 base and J 5 bases; bases outside gene matches: 6. CDR3 amino acids: CASSLDLGQGNNEQFF. The DNA for the CDR3 is TGTGCCAGCAGCTTAGACCTGGGACAGGGTAACAATGAGCAGTTCTTC.

A few counts support this clonotype. CDR3 sequence (DNA): TGTGCCAGCAGCCTCCCTCAATTAGACCAGTACTTC. Translated: CASSLPQLDQYF. The chain couples TRBV12-3 or TRBV12-4 to TRBJ2-5; D ambiguous. This CDR3 spans 12 amino acids. V was clipped by 6 bases and J by 10 bases, with 15 bases between them.

The chain carries TRBV20-1 and TRBJ1-1; D is ambiguous. The CDR3 sequence is 12 residues long. Trimming left V 6 bases short and J 2 bases short, with 10 bases between. Germline loops: CDR1 DFQATT, CDR2 SNEGSKA (reference sequence). The CDR3 sequence is CSAAQSNTEAFF. Here the CDR3 DNA reads TGCAGTGCCGCCCAATCCAACACTGAAGCTTTCTTT.

The rearrangement joins TRBV6-2 or TRBV6-3 to TRBJ2-7; no clear D. The V end was cut by 0 bases, the J end by 2 bases, with 2 bases between. The V gene's germline CDR1 is MNHEY and CDR2 SVGEGT. The CDR3 consists of 12 residues. DNA for the CDR3: TGTGCCAGCAGTTACTCCCCCTACGAGCAGTACGTC. Its translation is CASSYSPYEQYV.

The V call is TRBV4-2, the J call TRBJ1-4; no definite D call. CDR1 and CDR2 (germline): LGHNA, YNFKEQ. The CDR3 is 14 residues long. Between the trimmed V and J ends, which lost 1 base and 8 bases, there was a span of 11 bases. Here the CDR3 DNA reads TGTGCCAGCAGCCAAGCGGTTACCACCGAAAAACTGTTTTTT. Translating gives CASSQAVTTEKLFF.